This TCR beta chain originates from a study of human T cells and chemical hapten exposure. For the study at large: The sensitizing agent was 2% DPC, placed on about 2 cm by about 2 cm of upper inner arm skin. There were per-sample TCR yield variations, arising mainly from small pooled library volume differences.

Noted time point: pre-sensitization, week 0. Treatment: therapeutic diphenylcyclopropenone sensitization with weekly scalp DPC. There are a few counts of this clonotype. Its specificity is not known. Study-wide results and limits: With DPC sensitization, TCRs exceeding 1 in 1000 frequency showed no change.

In germline, CDR1 is SGHRS, CDR2 YFSETQ. CDR3 length: 14 amino acids. V shed 4 bases and J shed 0 bases, with 8 bases lying between them. Each CDR3 protein is one row after TCRdb ran MiXCR on the RACE reads. Of 150,000 to 200,000 distinct CDR3 sequences in the sample, just under 30% were seen once. The source was whole blood, collected in connection with sensitization to the hapten diphenylcyclopropenone (DPC). The genes are TRBV5-1 and TRBJ2-1; D ambiguous. The clonotype originates from a woman aged 25 to 39 with alopecia areata. Some clones in this sample may be carry-over from other donors' samples. For the CDR3, the DNA is TGCGCCAGCAGCCCCGACCCCTCCTACAATGAGCAGTTCTTC. It specifies CASSPDPSYNEQFF.